The source of this T cell receptor (beta chain) is a study of blood T cell repertoires in COVID-19. About the study: Samples came from the United States, Italy and Spain, spanning acute and convalescent COVID-19.

While infection was still active, Seattle patients were enrolled and then followed longitudinally. The J segment lost 5 bases and the V segment lost 5 bases, leaving 4 bases of the junction unmatched. The CDR3 covers 13 residues. Germline CDR1 and CDR2: SEHNR and FQNEAQ (reference sequence). The assay was immunoSEQ multiplex PCR, and TCRdb's table has in-frame clones only and misses some. The sample consists of 81,000 or so clones, almost 85% of them appearing once. This TCR was sampled from a man aged 45-65 years with COVID-19, enrolled during active disease. The sample taken for sequencing was peripheral blood. This chain joins TRBV7-9 and TRBJ2-7, with 9 positions matching TRBD1. The DNA of the CDR3 is TGTGCCAGCAGCCGGGGACAGGGCAACGAGCAGTACTTC. Translation gives CASSRGQGNEQYF.